This T cell receptor (beta chain) comes out of a study of T cell clonality in common variable immunodeficiency. Whole-study results and caveats: Links between repertoire features and CVID complications were heterogeneity-limited. CVID subjects showed higher TCRbeta clonality than healthy controls.

Produced via immunoSEQ multiplex PCR; TCRdb's table is partial and in-frame only. The sample presents about 60,000 clones, none singletons. The length of the CDR3 is 12 residues. Germline CDR1 DFQATT, CDR2 SNEGSKA (reference sequence). This clone was counted at least ten times. The antigen is unknown. The read falls 3 residues short of the CDR3 end, and the missing part is taken from the germline J gene. This receptor was taken from a person aged 18 to 75 in good health. Material for sequencing was peripheral blood mononuclear cells. The gene calls are TRBV20-1 and TRBJ1-2; tentatively, D is TRBD1 (5 bases). CDR3 DNA (partial): TGCAGTGCTAGAGCAGGGCCCGGAGGC. Amino acids: CSARAGPGG. From start to end, the CDR3 is CSARAGPGGYTF.